Each of the 31 T cell receptor beta chains below was sequenced from the same sample in a study of vaccination and CD4 T cells after COVID-19. Treatment: roughly ten-day PBMC culture with coronavirus spike peptide pools or control peptides (ViraFEST assay). Sequencing of the DNA from cultured CD4+ T cells was carried out with the Oncomine TCR Beta short-read assay. TCRdb reanalysed the PCR reads using MiXCR and keeps one entry per CDR3 protein. The data show roughly 7,600 distinct CDR3 sequences, approximately 20% seen once. These receptors' antigens are unknown. Here the sequenced sample was CD4+ T cells from blood, cultured in vitro, taken after SARS-CoV-2 vaccination. These receptors all come from a human donor who had recovered from COVID-19.

The chain couples TRBV18 to TRBJ2-7; a possible D gene is TRBD1 (5 bases). The V end lost 3 bases, the J end lost 5 bases, and 11 bases lay between the germline ends. The germline V gene encodes CDR1 KGHSH and CDR2 LQKENI. This CDR3 has 13 residues. The CDR3 spells CASSPWGRDEQYF. CDR3 coding DNA: TGTGCCAGCTCACCTTGGGGCAGGGACGAGCAGTACTTC.

This clonotype was seen many times. The chain uses TRBV7-2 and TRBJ1-2; D might be TRBD1 (6 bases). In germline, CDR1 is SGHTA, CDR2 FQGNSA. CDR3 length: 13 residues. Trimming cost V 3 bases and J 8 bases, with 13 bases left between them. The CDR3 DNA is TGTGCCAGCAGCTTCACAGGGACTCAAGGCTACACCTTC. It yields the protein CASSFTGTQGYTF. The full variable domain, rest sourced from reference TRBV7-2 and TRBJ1-2, is GAGVSQSPSNKVTEKGKDVELRCDPISGHTALYWYRQSLGQGLEFLIYFQGNSAPDKSGLPSDRFSAERTGGSVSTLTIQRTQQEDSAVYLCASSFTGTQGYTFGSGTRLTVV.

This clonotype has just a few counts. The chain combines TRBV6-1 with TRBJ2-2; 9 bases match TRBD1. The germline V gene has CDR1 MNHNS and CDR2 SASEGT. CDR3 length equals 15 residues. The V gene end was trimmed by 4 bases and the J gene end by 6 bases; junction bases not matched to a gene: 6. The CDR3 spells CASSAGQGTAGELFF. The CDR3 DNA sequence: TGTGCCAGCAGTGCGGGACAGGGTACGGCCGGGGAGCTGTTTTTT.

The chain employs TRBV28 and TRBJ1-6, with TRBD1 identical over 7 bases. The ends lost 2 bases at V and 7 bases at J; junction bases unmatched: 5. The CDR3 is made up of 15 amino acids. CDR1 and CDR2 from the germline V gene are MDHEN and SYDVKM. CDR3 sequence reads: CASSLGTVVNSPLHF. The DNA for the CDR3 is TGTGCCAGCAGTTTAGGGACAGTCGTCAATTCACCCCTCCACTTT.

By proportion, this clonotype is medium-sized. The chain uses TRBV15 and TRBJ1-2; TRBD1 matches at 9 bases. V lost 4 bases, J lost 4 bases, and 7 bases stayed unmatched. CDR3 size: 15 residues. From germline, CDR1 is LNHNV and CDR2 YYDKDF (reference sequence). CDR3 in DNA: TGTGCCACCAGCAATCGCGGGACAGGGCTCTATGGCTACACCTTC. It is translated as CATSNRGTGLYGYTF.

This clonotype was observed a few times. J is TRBJ2-1 and V is TRBV7-2; possibly TRBD2 for D (7 bases). V was cut by 1 base and J by 2 bases, with 15 bases left in between. The CDR3 spans 17 residues. The germline V gene has CDR1 SGHTA and CDR2 FQGNSA. The CDR3 DNA sequence: TGTGCCAGCAGCTTAGAGGGGGGGCTAACGACCTACAATGAGCAGTTCTTC. This gives the protein CASSLEGGLTTYNEQFF.

By share, this clonotype ranks as large (0.1 to 1%). J is TRBJ1-5 and V is TRBV20-1; perhaps TRBD1 as D (6 bases). V lost 3 bases and J lost 4, with 13 bases in between. The CDR3 totals 14 residues. Germline V lookup: CDR1 DFQATT, CDR2 SNEGSKA (reference sequence). The CDR3 region has the DNA TGCAGTGCTAGCGTTACAGGGTTAAATCAGCCCCAGCATTTT. As protein: CSASVTGLNQPQHF.

As regards this clonotype: This could be a read error, since a much larger clone is one nucleotide away. V and J are TRBV7-8 and TRBJ2-5; TRBD2 agrees at 12 bases. Per germline, CDR1 SGHVS and CDR2 FQNEAQ. The CDR3 contains 16 residues. The CDR3 DNA is TGTGCCGGCAGCCCGCGGACTAGCGGGGTCCAAGAGACCCAGTACTTC. Residues: CAGSPRTSGVQETQYF.

CDR3 nucleotide sequence: TGTGCCAGCAGCCCCTCTCAACGGCGAATTTACAATGAGCAGTTCTTC. Translating it yields CASSPSQRRIYNEQFF. The rearrangement joins TRBV27 to TRBJ2-1, with D hard to call. CDR3 length: 16 amino acids. Trimming took 6 bases from V and 4 from J, leaving 19 bases between them. CDR1 and CDR2 from the germline V gene are MNHEY and SMNVEV (reference sequence).

This clonotype was seen many times. V and J are TRBV10-2 and TRBJ2-1, with D perhaps matching TRBD2 (5 bases). The CDR3 extends over 12 amino acids. V shed 0 bases and J shed 9 bases, with 6 bases lying between them. Germline CDR1 reads WSHSY; CDR2 reads SAAADI. The CDR3: CASSESGIEQFF. DNA for the CDR3: TGCGCCAGCAGTGAGTCCGGGATTGAGCAGTTCTTC.

The rearrangement links TRBV6-5 to TRBJ1-1; no firm D call. The CDR3 contains 15 residues. Deletions cut 0 bases from V and 5 bases from J, with 13 bases between. CDR1 is MNHEY and CDR2 is SVGAGI in the germline V gene. CDR3 in DNA: TGTGCCAGCAGTTACTCGGTAAACAAAGGGACTGAAGCTTTCTTT. Translation gives CASSYSVNKGTEAFF.

This clonotype is deemed medium-sized. V gene TRBV28 combines with J gene TRBJ1-5, with 9 bases lining up with TRBD1. CDR1 is MDHEN, CDR2 SYDVKM, per germline. V was clipped by 6 bases and J by 5 bases; unmatched bases: 8. The CDR3 runs to 15 residues. The CDR3 is CASRPQDRGHQPQHF. CDR3 DNA: TGTGCCAGCAGGCCTCAGGACAGGGGCCATCAGCCCCAGCATTTT.

This clonotype was seen a few times. The chain has TRBV29-1 and TRBJ2-3; D is unresolved. V was trimmed by 5 bases and J by 1 base, leaving 10 bases between them. The germline V gene encodes CDR1 SQVTM and CDR2 ANQGSEA. The CDR3 length is 13 residues. CDR3 DNA: TGCAGCGTTATTCGGCAGGGCACAGATACGCAGTATTTT. It specifies CSVIRQGTDTQYF.

The V and J genes are TRBV19 and TRBJ1-1; D remains ambiguous. This CDR3 has 12 residues. Germline V gives CDR1 LNHDA, CDR2 SQIVND (reference sequence). The V gene lost 7 bases and the J gene lost 0 bases, with 6 bases spanning the gap. In DNA form, the CDR3 reads TGTGCCAGTAAAGGCATGAACACTGAAGCTTTCTTT. Its protein is CASKGMNTEAFF.

This clonotype has more than one count but fewer than ten. V is TRBV19 and J is TRBJ1-1; 8 positions match TRBD1. This CDR3 has 16 amino acids. The germline gives CDR1 LNHDA, CDR2 SQIVND (reference sequence). V dropped 5 bases and J dropped 3; count of bases not matched to a gene: 11. In DNA, the CDR3 is TGTGCCAGTAGTCCCTGGGACAGGCTCAGGGACACTGAAGCTTTCTTT. This translates into CASSPWDRLRDTEAFF. Supplemented by reference TRBV19 and TRBJ1-1, the full variable domain reads DGGITQSPKYLFRKEGQNVTLSCEQNLNHDAMYWYRQDPGQGLRLIYYSQIVNDFQKGDIAEGYSVSREKKESFPLTVTSAQKNPTAFYLCASSPWDRLRDTEAFFGQGTRLTVV.

This clonotype is categorized as medium-sized (0.01 to 0.1%). This chain uses TRBV20-1 with TRBJ2-5, with 9 nucleotides matching TRBD2. Germline lookup yields CDR1 DFQATT and CDR2 SNEGSKA (reference sequence). This CDR3 is built from 15 residues. The V segment lost 4 bases and the J segment 5 bases; nucleotides outside the gene matches: 11. CDR3 nucleotide sequence: TGCAGTGCTACCCCGACTAGCGGAGGGGGGGAGACCCAGTACTTC. Residues: CSATPTSGGGETQYF.

This clonotype turned up a few times. The rearrangement uses TRBV2 and TRBJ1-5; no firm D call. CDR1 SNHLY and CDR2 FYNNEI come from the germline V gene. The CDR3 extends over 15 amino acids. V shed 7 bases and J shed 0 bases, with 13 bases lying between them. The CDR3 nucleotides read TGTGCCAGCACGATGACCGGTCATAGCAATCAGCCCCAGCATTTT. It is translated as CASTMTGHSNQPQHF. Combining the CDR3 with reference TRBV2 and TRBJ1-5 gives the whole variable domain EPEVTQTPSHQVTQMGQEVILRCVPISNHLYFYWYRQILGQKVEFLVSFYNNEISEKSEIFDDQFSVERPDGSNFTLKIRSTKLEDSAMYFCASTMTGHSNQPQHFGDGTRLSIL.

This clonotype was seen at least ten times. V is TRBV27 and J is TRBJ1-5; D is unresolved. The length of the CDR3 is 14 residues. V lost 10 bases, J lost 3 bases, and 16 bases lay in between. Germline loops: CDR1 MNHEY, CDR2 SMNVEV (reference sequence). The DNA for the CDR3 is TGTGCCACCGTTAAGACCACCGACAATCAGCCCCAGCATTTT. Translated: CATVKTTDNQPQHF.

The chain couples TRBV11-3 to TRBJ2-7; unclear D gene. The length of the CDR3 is 16 residues. Germline lookup yields CDR1 SGHNT and CDR2 YENEEA. Between the trimmed V and J ends, which lost 5 bases and 6 bases, there was a span of 23 bases. Written as DNA, the CDR3 is TGTGCCAGCAGCAGCTGGGGTTTGCCTAGTCATCGCGAGCAGTACTTC. Translation: CASSSWGLPSHREQYF.

The J gene is TRBJ2-1, the V gene TRBV5-1; D gene unclear. Germline assignment: CDR1 SGHRS and CDR2 YFSETQ. V dropped 4 bases and J dropped 5 bases, with 7 bases sitting between them. The CDR3 contains 12 residues. CDR3 protein: CASSETHNEQFF. CDR3 nucleotides: TGCGCCAGCAGCGAGACCCACAATGAGCAGTTCTTC.

This clonotype was recorded a few times. This chain joins TRBV19 and TRBJ1-5; D may be TRBD1 (5 bases). Germline CDR1 reads LNHDA; CDR2 reads SQIVND (reference sequence). With 3 bases removed from V and 6 bases from J, the gap between germline ends came to 9 bases. The CDR3 contains 13 residues. The CDR3 is CASSISGSQPQHF. The CDR3 DNA sequence: TGTGCCAGTAGTATCTCAGGGAGTCAGCCCCAGCATTTT. Filled out from reference TRBV19 and TRBJ1-5, the complete variable domain reads DGGITQSPKYLFRKEGQNVTLSCEQNLNHDAMYWYRQDPGQGLRLIYYSQIVNDFQKGDIAEGYSVSREKKESFPLTVTSAQKNPTAFYLCASSISGSQPQHFGDGTRLSIL.

This clonotype was detected ten times or more. The genes are TRBV11-2 and TRBJ2-1; TRBD2 aligns across 7 bases. The CDR3 runs to 15 residues. The junction had 16 bases not matched to a gene; V was cut back by 5 bases and J by 12 bases. Per the germline V gene, CDR1 is SGHAT and CDR2 is FQNNGV. Written as DNA, the CDR3 is TGTGCCAGCAGCGTACGGGCGGGGGTCCCCGGGGGGCAGTTCTTC. It is translated as CASSVRAGVPGGQFF.

This clonotype was found a few times. The V gene is TRBV6-2 or TRBV6-3, the J gene TRBJ2-3, with a possible D match to TRBD2 (6 bases). This CDR3 comprises 15 residues. The V gene lost 6 bases and the J gene lost 3 bases, with 16 bases spanning the gap. Germline loops: CDR1 MNHEY, CDR2 SVGEGT. In DNA form, the CDR3 reads TGTGCCAGCAGCCGCATCCGGAGGGGAACAGATACGCAGTATTTT. Translation gives CASSRIRRGTDTQYF.

The chain uses TRBV2 and TRBJ1-2, with a possible D match to TRBD1 (5 bases). The V gene's germline CDR1 is SNHLY and CDR2 FYNNEI. V lost 6 bases, J lost 7 bases, and 9 bases lay in between. This CDR3 has 11 amino acids. Here the CDR3 reads CASREGIGYTF. The CDR3 DNA reads as TGTGCCAGCAGAGAGGGGATTGGCTACACCTTC. The variable domain in full, completed from reference TRBV2 and TRBJ1-2, reads EPEVTQTPSHQVTQMGQEVILRCVPISNHLYFYWYRQILGQKVEFLVSFYNNEISEKSEIFDDQFSVERPDGSNFTLKIRSTKLEDSAMYFCASREGIGYTFGSGTRLTVV.

This sequence joins TRBV7-9 and TRBJ2-7, with 9 nucleotides matching TRBD2. Looked up from germline, CDR1 is SEHNR and CDR2 is FQNEAQ (reference sequence). V dropped 4 bases and J dropped 3; count of bases not matched to a gene: 16. This CDR3 contains 18 residues. This CDR3 is CASSSSYSGGETLYEQYF. The CDR3, as DNA: TGTGCCAGCAGCTCCTCCTATAGCGGGGGAGAAACCCTCTACGAGCAGTACTTC.

This clonotype is medium-sized in the sample. The chain carries TRBV7-6 and TRBJ2-1, with D tentatively TRBD2 (6 bases). Germline CDR1 reads SGHVS; CDR2 reads FNYEAQ. V was trimmed by 1 base and J by 10 bases, leaving 17 bases between them. This CDR3 is 15 amino acids long. CDR3 nucleotide sequence: TGTGCCAGCAGCTTAGAAGCGGGTCCGCACGCCGAGCAGTTCTTC. Protein sequence: CASSLEAGPHAEQFF.

The J gene is TRBJ2-7, the V gene TRBV18; no definite D call. V lost 1 base and J 3 bases, leaving 10 bases between the germline ends. This CDR3 spans 14 amino acids. Germline values: CDR1 KGHSH, CDR2 LQKENI. CDR3 nucleotide sequence: TGTGCCAGCTCACCACGGGAAGTAGACTACGAGCAGTACTTC. Encoded protein: CASSPREVDYEQYF. The variable domain in full, with the rest retrieved from reference TRBV18 and TRBJ2-7, is NAGVMQNPRHLVRRRGQEARLRCSPMKGHSHVYWYRQLPEEGLKFMVYLQKENIIDESGMPKERFSAEFPKEGPSILRIQQVVRGDSAAYFCASSPREVDYEQYFGPGTRLTVT.

This clonotype showed up just a few times. An end of the junction does not agree with germline; a read error may underlie this. CDR3 sequence: CASSIGTVPRVHF. CDR3 nucleotide sequence: TGTGCCAGTAGTATTGGGACAGTTCCCAGGGTACATTTT. The chain uses TRBV19 and TRBJ1-3; 7 bases are a match to TRBD1. The CDR3 loop spans 13 amino acids. Germline CDR1 and CDR2: LNHDA and SQIVND (reference sequence).

The genes are TRBV7-9 and TRBJ2-1; TRBD2 agrees at 7 bases. Germline V gives CDR1 SEHNR, CDR2 FQNEAQ (reference sequence). V lost 4 bases, J lost 10 bases, and 16 bases stayed unmatched. CDR3 length equals 16 residues. The CDR3 nucleotides are TGTGCCAGCAGCTCCCGACCGGGACTACCCTTGGAGGAGCAGTTCTTC. Residues: CASSSRPGLPLEEQFF.

This clonotype showed up just a few times. The chain links TRBV25-1 to TRBJ1-2; D is unresolved. V lost 7 bases and J lost 9, with 9 bases in between. Germline V gives CDR1 MGHDK, CDR2 SYGVNS. CDR3 length equals 10 residues. The CDR3 protein is CASKEGCYTF. The DNA of the CDR3 is TGTGCCAGCAAGGAGGGCTGCTACACCTTC.

The chain employs TRBV28 and TRBJ2-7, with 8 nucleotides matching TRBD1. The trim removed 2 bases at V and 4 bases at J, leaving 4 bases unmatched. The CDR3 is 14 residues long. Germline CDR1 and CDR2: MDHEN and SYDVKM. This chain's CDR3 is CASSLPGGSYEQYF. CDR3 DNA sequence: TGTGCCAGCAGTTTACCAGGGGGCAGTTACGAGCAGTACTTC.